Sequencing of this T cell receptor (beta chain) was carried out in a study of EBV T-cell therapy then PD-1 blockade in nasopharyngeal carcinoma (dated by TCRdb to about 2021). Interpreted using the paper, the time point label stands for: 266 days after commencement of treatment, after nivolumab therapy. What the treatment or condition label conveys for this sample: AdE1-LMPpoly-expanded autologous EBV-specific T-cell therapy followed by anti-PD-1 nivolumab. Genomic DNA was extracted from sorted cells using the Qiagen DNeasy Kit. Deep sequencing of the TCR beta chain was done on the immunoSEQ platform. Per the authors' processing: Repertoire data analysis was performed with the immunoSEQ Analyzer software. The immuneACCESS repertoire file appears here via TCRdb, limited to in-frame rearrangements. These files lack a portion of the clones; in checked studies, under half of the deficit traces to unresolved V genes, and the cause of the others is not known. The DNA gave D and trimming, while V, J and clone size come from that table. This sample is represented by approximately 22,000 clones; roughly four fifths of them were singletons. 25% to 40% of the sample comes from the top ten.

As concerns this clone: The specificity of this receptor is unknown. No much larger clonotype is one base removed from it; base qualities were not supplied.

The junction carries 10 bases between V and J, which are trimmed by 4 bases and 0 bases respectively. The CDR3 covers 16 residues, taking in both the cysteine and the phenylalanine. Only the CDR3 DNA stays, 48 bases, in frame from base 1. The germline V gene provides CDR1 MRHNA and CDR2 SNTAGT. The source material was CD8+ T cells from blood, sampled at approximately day 250 from a patient whose treatment included autologous EBV-specific T cells and nivolumab. The clonotype comes from a man aged 35-49 years with nasopharyngeal carcinoma. This chain joins TRBV6-4 to TRBJ2-6; 6 matching bases give a weak D call of TRBD2. The CDR3 sequence is CASSGPGDSGANVLTF. The DNA sequence reads TGTGCCAGCAGTGGGCCGGGGGACTCTGGGGCCAACGTCCTGACTTTC.